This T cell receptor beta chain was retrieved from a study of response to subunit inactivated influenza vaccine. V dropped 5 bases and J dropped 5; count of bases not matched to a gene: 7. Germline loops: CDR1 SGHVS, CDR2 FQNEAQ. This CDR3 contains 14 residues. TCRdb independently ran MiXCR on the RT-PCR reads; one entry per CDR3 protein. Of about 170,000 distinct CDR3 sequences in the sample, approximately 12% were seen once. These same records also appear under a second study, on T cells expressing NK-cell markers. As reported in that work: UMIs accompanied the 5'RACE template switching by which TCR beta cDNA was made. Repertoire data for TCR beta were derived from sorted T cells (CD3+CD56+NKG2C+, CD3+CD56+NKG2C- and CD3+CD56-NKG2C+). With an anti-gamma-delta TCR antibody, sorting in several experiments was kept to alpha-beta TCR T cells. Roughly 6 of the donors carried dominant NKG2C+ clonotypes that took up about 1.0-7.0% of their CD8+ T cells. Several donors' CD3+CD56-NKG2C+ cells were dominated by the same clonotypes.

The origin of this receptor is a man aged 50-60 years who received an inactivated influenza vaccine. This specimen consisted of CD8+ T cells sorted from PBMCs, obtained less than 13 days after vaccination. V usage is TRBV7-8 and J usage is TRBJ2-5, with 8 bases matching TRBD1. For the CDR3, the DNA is TGTGCCAGCAGCCCTGACAGGGGTATGGAGACCCAGTACTTC. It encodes CASSPDRGMETQYF.